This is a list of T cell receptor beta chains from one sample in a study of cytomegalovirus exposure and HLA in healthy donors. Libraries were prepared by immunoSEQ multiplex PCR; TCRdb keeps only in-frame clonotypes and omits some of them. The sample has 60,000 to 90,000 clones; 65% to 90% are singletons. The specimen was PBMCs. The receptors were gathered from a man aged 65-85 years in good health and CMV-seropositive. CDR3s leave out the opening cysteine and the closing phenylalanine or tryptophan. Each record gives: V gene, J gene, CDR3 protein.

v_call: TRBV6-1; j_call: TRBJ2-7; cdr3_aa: ASSKDREEQY
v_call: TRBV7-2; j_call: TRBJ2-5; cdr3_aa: ASSLALAGVETQY
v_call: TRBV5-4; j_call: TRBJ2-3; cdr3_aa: ASSLQGRTDTQY
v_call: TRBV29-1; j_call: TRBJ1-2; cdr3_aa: SVEVPLNYGYT
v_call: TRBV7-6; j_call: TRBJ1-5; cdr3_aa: ASSSTGEYQPQH
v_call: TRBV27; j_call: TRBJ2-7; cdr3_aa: ASSSGTSGNYEQY
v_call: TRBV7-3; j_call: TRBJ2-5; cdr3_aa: ASSSYTQETQY
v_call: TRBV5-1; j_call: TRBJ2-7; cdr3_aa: ASSLRLESSYEQY
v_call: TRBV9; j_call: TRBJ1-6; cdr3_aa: ASSVASDSPLH
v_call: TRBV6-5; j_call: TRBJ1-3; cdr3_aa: ASRGTSGNTIY
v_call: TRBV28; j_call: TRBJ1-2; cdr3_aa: ASSLDRNYGYT
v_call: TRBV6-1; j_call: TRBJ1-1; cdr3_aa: ASSARGAETEAF
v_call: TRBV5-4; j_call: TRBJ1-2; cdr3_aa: ASSLAQYNYGYT
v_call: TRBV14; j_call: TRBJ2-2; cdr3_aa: ASSQLAGATNTGELF
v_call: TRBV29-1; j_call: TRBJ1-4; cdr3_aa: SVGSQGENEKLF
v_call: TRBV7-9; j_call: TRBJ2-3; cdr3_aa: ASSLSVAYADTQY
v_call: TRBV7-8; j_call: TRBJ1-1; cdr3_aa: ASMGTGSDTEAF
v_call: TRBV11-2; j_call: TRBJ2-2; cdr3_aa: ASSSRLEAGELF
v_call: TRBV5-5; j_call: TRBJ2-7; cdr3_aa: ASSLAGQGYEQY
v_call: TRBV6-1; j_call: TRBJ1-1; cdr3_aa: AKTKPDRTDTEAF
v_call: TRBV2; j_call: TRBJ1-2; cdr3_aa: ASTGQAVGYGYT
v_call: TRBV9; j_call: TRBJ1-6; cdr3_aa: ASSGRDSSPLH
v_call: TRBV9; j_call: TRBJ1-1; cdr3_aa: AGQFGQGAGNTEAF
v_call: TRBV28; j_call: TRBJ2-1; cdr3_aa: ASTTTGGGGTYNEQF
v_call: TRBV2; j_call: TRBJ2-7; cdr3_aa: ASNGETYEQY
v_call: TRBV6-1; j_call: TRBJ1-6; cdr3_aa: ASSEAGGQGYNSPLH